This TCR beta chain was sequenced in a study of beta chain features in type 1 diabetes. Overall study results and limits: Type 1 diabetes patients had moderately but significantly shorter TCRB CDR3s in all four CD4+ subsets. A definitive answer on HLA type influencing TCRB rearrangement was not reached here. Among type 1 diabetes patients, VDJ junctions had fewer insertions and more deletions.

With respect to this clone: Its target is unknown.

As every portion of the isolated RNA was reverse transcribed, the sequencing read expressed TCRB transcripts. Data came from immunoSEQ multiplex PCR; TCRdb stores just in-frame clones and leaves some out. The sample contains around 360,000 clones, around 13% of which appear only once. The sequencing input was naive CD4+ T cells from blood. The TCR sequence derives from a woman aged 18-30 years with type 1 diabetes.

The DNA of the CDR3 is TGTGCCAGCAGCCACCGCACTTTAGCGGGGAGCGAGCAGTACTTC. Encoded protein: CASSHRTLAGSEQYF. The chain combines TRBV5-6 with TRBJ2-7; 8 nucleotides match TRBD2. This CDR3 region has 15 residues. V shed 4 bases, J shed 6 bases, and the junction held 12 bases outside the gene matches. Germline loops: CDR1 SGHDT, CDR2 YYEEEE.